The next 12 T cell receptor beta chains were all read from a single sample in a study of blood T cell repertoires in COVID-19. This table comes from immunoSEQ multiplex PCR, and its TCRdb copy is limited to in-frame clones, with some not included. The sample includes 19,000 or so clones, 86% seen only once; the top ten take around a sixth. Sequences were obtained from peripheral blood. Source of these receptors: a man aged 65-85 years with acute or convalescent COVID-19.

This clone was seen a few times. The chain recombines TRBV28 with TRBJ2-7; 7 bases match TRBD1. Per the germline V gene, CDR1 is MDHEN and CDR2 is SYDVKM. V shed 2 bases, J shed 3 bases, and the junction held 10 bases outside the gene matches. CDR3 length: 16 amino acids. This chain's CDR3 is CASSLAVGDSDYEQYF. The CDR3 DNA reads as TGTGCCAGCAGTTTAGCCGTAGGGGACAGCGACTACGAGCAGTACTTC.

J is TRBJ2-1 and V is TRBV18; TRBD1 is a possible D gene (6 bases). V shed 2 bases and J shed 6 bases, with 17 bases lying between them. The CDR3 has 16 residues. Germline CDR1 KGHSH, CDR2 LQKENI. The CDR3 is CASSPSSGIGGNEQFF. For the CDR3, the DNA is TGTGCCAGCTCACCAAGTTCAGGGATAGGGGGCAATGAGCAGTTCTTC.

The chain recombines TRBV11-3 with TRBJ2-5; 8 bases agree with TRBD1. Germline V CDR1 and CDR2: SGHNT, YENEEA. Unmatched junction bases numbered 4, after V lost 3 bases and J lost 1 base. This CDR3 is built from 15 residues. The CDR3 DNA reads TGTGCCAGCAGCTTGGGTGACAGGGGCCAAGAGACCCAGTACTTC. Its translation is CASSLGDRGQETQYF.

This clone was picked up one time. This rearrangement joins TRBV12-3 or TRBV12-4 to TRBJ2-1; TRBD1 agrees at 7 bases. This CDR3 spans 13 amino acids. Unmatched junction bases numbered 4, after V lost 5 bases and J lost 6 bases. CDR3: CASSPGQPNEQFF. The CDR3 DNA sequence: TGTGCCAGCAGTCCGGGACAGCCCAATGAGCAGTTCTTC.

The chain links TRBV6-5 to TRBJ1-4; 7 nucleotides match TRBD1. V dropped 6 bases and J dropped 7; count of bases not matched to a gene: 11. Germline V gives CDR1 MNHEY, CDR2 SVGAGI. The length of the CDR3 is 15 residues. The CDR3, as DNA: TGTGCCAGCAGCATTAAAAGGGGGCTTAGTGAAAAACTGTTTTTT. Translation: CASSIKRGLSEKLFF.

The chain has TRBV2 and TRBJ2-2; D might be TRBD2 (6 bases). V was pared by 7 bases and J by 6 bases, with 21 bases between. The length of the CDR3 is 16 residues. Per the germline V gene, CDR1 is SNHLY and CDR2 is FYNNEI. CDR3 sequence reads: CASKLQRASTPGELFF. The DNA of the CDR3 is TGTGCCAGCAAGCTACAGCGGGCCTCAACCCCCGGGGAGCTGTTTTTT.

The rearrangement uses TRBV29-1 and TRBJ1-4; TRBD1 might be the D (6 bases). The CDR3 covers 14 residues. CDR1 is SQVTM and CDR2 is ANQGSEA in the germline V gene. V lost 4 bases to trimming and J lost 5 bases, with 14 bases between them. The CDR3 loop is CSVGGRGSNEKLFF. The CDR3 DNA reads as TGCAGCGTTGGAGGCAGGGGATCAAATGAAAAACTGTTTTTT.

The V call is TRBV5-4, the J call TRBJ2-7, with 8 bases aligning to TRBD1. The CDR3 runs 15 residues. The germline CDR1 and CDR2 sequences are SGHNT and YYREEE (reference sequence). Unmatched junction bases numbered 13, after V lost 4 bases and J lost 7 bases. The CDR3 spells CASSTGQDRVQEQYF. In nucleotides, the CDR3 is TGTGCCAGCAGCACGGGGCAGGACAGGGTCCAAGAGCAGTACTTC.

This clone was seen just once. V gene TRBV14 combines with J gene TRBJ1-1; D may be TRBD1 (5 bases). Germline values: CDR1 SGHDN, CDR2 FVKESK. This CDR3 comprises 13 residues. The V end lost 10 bases, the J end lost 0 bases, and 12 bases lay between the germline ends. CDR3 protein: CATSWDLNTEAFF. The CDR3 coding sequence is TGTGCCACCTCCTGGGACTTGAACACTGAAGCTTTCTTT.

The CDR3 is CASSPGVAEAFF. The CDR3 nucleotides read TGTGCCAGCAGTCCAGGGGTTGCTGAAGCTTTCTTT. The chain couples TRBV12-3 or TRBV12-4 to TRBJ1-1, with a weak D call TRBD1 (6 bases). V lost 5 bases to trimming and J lost 6 bases, with 10 bases between them. There are 12 residues in the CDR3.

The chain carries TRBV5-1 and TRBJ2-3, with 9 bases fitting TRBD2. From germline, CDR1 is SGHRS and CDR2 YFSETQ. Trimming cost V 4 bases and J 5 bases; bases outside gene matches: 14. The CDR3 is 17 residues long. The CDR3 nucleotides are TGCGCCAGCAGCCGCCCTAAAGCGGGAGGTCTCGTAGATACGCAGTATTTT. Amino acid sequence: CASSRPKAGGLVDTQYF.

The rearrangement uses TRBV5-4 and TRBJ2-7; D is unresolved. Trimming pared 2 bases from V and 2 bases from J, leaving 11 bases between. This CDR3 region has 14 residues. Germline lookup yields CDR1 SGHNT and CDR2 YYREEE (reference sequence). CDR3 protein: CASSLGGNTYEQYF. For the CDR3, the DNA is TGTGCCAGCAGCTTAGGCGGAAATACCTACGAGCAGTACTTC.